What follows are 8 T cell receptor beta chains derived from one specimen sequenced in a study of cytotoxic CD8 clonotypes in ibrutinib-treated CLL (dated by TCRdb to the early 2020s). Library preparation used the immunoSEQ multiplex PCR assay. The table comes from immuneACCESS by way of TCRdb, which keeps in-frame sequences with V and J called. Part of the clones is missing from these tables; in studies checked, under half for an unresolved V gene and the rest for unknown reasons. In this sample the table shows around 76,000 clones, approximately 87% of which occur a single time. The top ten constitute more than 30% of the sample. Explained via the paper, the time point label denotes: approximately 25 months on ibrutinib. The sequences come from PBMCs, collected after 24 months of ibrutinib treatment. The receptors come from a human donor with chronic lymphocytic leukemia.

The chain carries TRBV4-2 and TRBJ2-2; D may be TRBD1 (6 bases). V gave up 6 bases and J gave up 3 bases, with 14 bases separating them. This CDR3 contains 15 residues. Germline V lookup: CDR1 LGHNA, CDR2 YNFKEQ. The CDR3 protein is CASRGAGLDTGELFF. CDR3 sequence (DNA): TGTGCCAGCAGGGGGGCCGGTCTTGACACCGGGGAGCTGTTTTTT.

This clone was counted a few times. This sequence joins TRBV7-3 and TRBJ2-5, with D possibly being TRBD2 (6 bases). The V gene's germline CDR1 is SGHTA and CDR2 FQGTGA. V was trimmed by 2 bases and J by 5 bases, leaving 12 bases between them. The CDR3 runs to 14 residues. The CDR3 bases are TGTGCCAGCAGCTTAGTCCCCAGCGGGGAGACCCAGTACTTC. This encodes CASSLVPSGETQYF. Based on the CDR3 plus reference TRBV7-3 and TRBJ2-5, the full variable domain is GAGVSQTPSNKVTEKGKYVELRCDPISGHTALYWYRQSLGQGPEFLIYFQGTGAADDSGLPNDRFFAVRPEGSVSTLKIQRTERGDSAVYLCASSLVPSGETQYFGPGTRLLVL.

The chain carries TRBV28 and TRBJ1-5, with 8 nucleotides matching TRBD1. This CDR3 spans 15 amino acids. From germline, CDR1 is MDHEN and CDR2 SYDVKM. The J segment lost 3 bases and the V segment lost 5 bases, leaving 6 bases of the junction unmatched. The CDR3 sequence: CASSRQGTLNQPQHF. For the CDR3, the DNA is TGTGCCAGCAGTCGACAGGGGACCCTCAATCAGCCCCAGCATTTT.

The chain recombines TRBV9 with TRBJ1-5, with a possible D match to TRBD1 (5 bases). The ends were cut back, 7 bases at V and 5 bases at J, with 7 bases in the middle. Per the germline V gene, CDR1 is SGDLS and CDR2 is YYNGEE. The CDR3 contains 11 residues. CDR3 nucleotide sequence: TGTGCCAGCGGAGGGGATCAGCCCCAGCATTTT. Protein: CASGGDQPQHF.

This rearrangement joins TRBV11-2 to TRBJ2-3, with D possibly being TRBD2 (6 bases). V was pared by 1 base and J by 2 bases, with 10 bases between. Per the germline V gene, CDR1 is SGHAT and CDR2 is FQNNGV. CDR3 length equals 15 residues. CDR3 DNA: TGTGCCAGCAGCTTAGTTCGGGGGACCACAGATACGCAGTATTTT. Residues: CASSLVRGTTDTQYF.

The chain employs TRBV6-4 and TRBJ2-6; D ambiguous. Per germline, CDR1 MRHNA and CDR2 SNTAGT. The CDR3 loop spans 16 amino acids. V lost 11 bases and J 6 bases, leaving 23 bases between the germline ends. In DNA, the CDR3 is TGTGCCGGCTTCCTCCCACCCCAGCTCTCGGCCAACGTCCTGACTTTC. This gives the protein CAGFLPPQLSANVLTF.

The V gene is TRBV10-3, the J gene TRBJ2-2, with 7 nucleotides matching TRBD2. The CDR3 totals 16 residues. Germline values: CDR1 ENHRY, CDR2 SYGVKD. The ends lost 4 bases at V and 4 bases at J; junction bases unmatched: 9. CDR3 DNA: TGTGCCATCAGTGCAGGGACTACCTCCTCCACCGGGGAGCTGTTTTTT. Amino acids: CAISAGTTSSTGELFF.

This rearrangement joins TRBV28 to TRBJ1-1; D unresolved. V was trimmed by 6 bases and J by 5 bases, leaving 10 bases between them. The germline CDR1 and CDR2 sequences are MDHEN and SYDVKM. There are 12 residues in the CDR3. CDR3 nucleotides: TGTGCCAGCAGCCTCCCGGAGACTGAAGCTTTCTTT. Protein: CASSLPETEAFF. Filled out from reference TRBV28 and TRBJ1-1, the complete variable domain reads DVKVTQSSRYLVKRTGEKVFLECVQDMDHENMFWYRQDPGLGLRLIYFSYDVKMKEKGDIPEGYSVSREKKERFSLILESASTNQTSMYLCASSLPETEAFFGQGTRLTVV.